The sequence of this TCR beta chain was determined in a study of human T cells and chemical hapten exposure. Study-wide context: Variation in per-sample TCR yields came mainly from small pooled library volume differences. General study points: No change in TCRs above 1 in 1000 frequency was produced by DPC sensitization.

Deletions cut 0 bases from V and 1 base from J, with 15 bases between. The CDR3 covers 16 residues. Per germline, CDR1 DFQATT and CDR2 SNEGSKA (reference sequence). The library labeled individual cDNA molecules by adding unique molecular identifiers to them. TCRdb reprocessed the reads with MiXCR, giving one entry per CDR3 protein. Of around 120,000 distinct CDR3 sequences listed, approximately 9% are singletons. This clonotype showed up many times. The antigen remains unidentified. Unfractionated whole blood yielded total RNA. The origin of this receptor is a human donor in good health. Some clones in this sample may be carry-over from other donors' samples. This rearrangement joins TRBV20-1 to TRBJ1-1; tentative D call: TRBD1 (5 bases). Sequences were obtained from whole blood. The CDR3 nucleotides are TGCAGTGCTAGAGAGGCGGGGACCCCGCGGAACACTGAAGCTTTCTTT. It translates to CSAREAGTPRNTEAFF.